The 30 T cell receptor beta chains presented below share a single source sample, sequenced in a study of blood T cells in healthy people across ages. Primers used in a second PCR of roughly 6 to 11 cycles were a sample-barcoded 5' primer and a J-beta primer mix. TCRdb passed the 5' RACE reads through MiXCR, listing each CDR3 protein once. The table has approximately 810,000 distinct CDR3 sequences, under 40% seen once. The sample taken for sequencing was blood. The source is a man between 18 and 29 years old in good health.

This clonotype came up many times. The rearrangement joins TRBV10-3 to TRBJ2-6; the D gene is possibly TRBD1 (5 bases). Looked up from germline, CDR1 is ENHRY and CDR2 is SYGVKD. The CDR3 totals 15 residues. V was clipped by 6 bases and J by 0 bases, with 9 bases between them. CDR3 sequence: CAIRQDNSGANVLTF. In DNA form, the CDR3 reads TGTGCCATCAGACAGGACAACTCTGGGGCCAACGTCCTGACTTTC.

This clonotype was seen a handful of times. This sequence joins TRBV5-4 and TRBJ2-7; D gene unclear. The germline V gene encodes CDR1 SGHNT and CDR2 YYREEE (reference sequence). The CDR3 is 13 residues long. The ends were cut back, 5 bases at V and 0 bases at J, with 9 bases in the middle. The CDR3 loop reads CASSDKSSYEQYF. In DNA form, the CDR3 reads TGTGCCAGCAGTGACAAGAGCTCCTACGAGCAGTACTTC.

V usage is TRBV5-1 and J usage is TRBJ1-4; possible D gene TRBD1, 5 bases. CDR1 is SGHRS and CDR2 is YFSETQ in the germline V gene. V was pared by 2 bases and J by 7 bases, with 12 bases between. CDR3 length equals 14 residues. The CDR3 nucleotides read TGCGCCAGCAGCTTTGGAGAGGGGATTGAAAAACTGTTTTTT. Encoded protein: CASSFGEGIEKLFF.

This rearrangement joins TRBV20-1 to TRBJ2-6, with a possible D match to TRBD1 (6 bases). V dropped 1 base and J dropped 2 bases, with 27 bases sitting between them. Germline CDR1 is DFQATT and CDR2 is SNEGSKA (reference sequence). This CDR3 comprises 21 residues. As DNA, the CDR3 is TGCAGTGCTAGAGGTAGTAGGAGCCAGTCGGACAGTGCCCCTGGGGCCAACGTCCTGACTTTC. Residues: CSARGSRSQSDSAPGANVLTF.

V gene TRBV7-8 combines with J gene TRBJ2-3, with a tentative D call TRBD2 (6 bases). This CDR3 is 17 amino acids long. The germline V gene has CDR1 SGHVS and CDR2 FQNEAQ. V dropped 5 bases and J dropped 0 bases, with 18 bases sitting between them. For the CDR3, the DNA is TGTGCCAGCAGCCTAGATCTTGGAGGGCCTAGCACAGATACGCAGTATTTT. Its translation is CASSLDLGGPSTDTQYF. Complete variable domain (other parts from reference TRBV7-8 and TRBJ2-3): GAGVSQSPRYKVAKRGQDVALRCDPISGHVSLFWYQQALGQGPEFLTYFQNEAQLDKSGLPSDRFFAERPEGSVSTLKIQRTQQEDSAVYLCASSLDLGGPSTDTQYFGPGTRLTVL.

This clonotype was counted between two and nine times. This chain connects TRBV25-1 to TRBJ2-5; D may match TRBD1 or TRBD2 (7 bases each). Germline values: CDR1 MGHDK, CDR2 SYGVNS. V lost 7 bases to trimming and J lost 5 bases, with 17 bases between them. The CDR3 totals 14 residues. CDR3 in amino acids: CASTPRGGRETQYF. The CDR3 region has the DNA TGTGCCAGCACTCCCAGGGGGGGTCGGGAGACCCAGTACTTC.

The chain uses TRBV29-1 and TRBJ1-1, with 7 nucleotides matching TRBD1. This CDR3 has 12 residues. Germline CDR1 SQVTM, CDR2 ANQGSEA. The J segment lost 2 bases and the V segment lost 7 bases, leaving 4 bases of the junction unmatched. CDR3 protein: CSGQGGNTEAFF. The CDR3 DNA reads TGCAGCGGACAGGGCGGTAACACTGAAGCTTTCTTT.

The chain carries TRBV20-1 and TRBJ1-5; no firm D call. The V and J ends lost 7 bases and 4 bases respectively, with 11 bases between them. Germline V CDR1 and CDR2: DFQATT, SNEGSKA (reference sequence). This CDR3 has 12 amino acids. The CDR3 spells CSVSTGNQPQHF. The CDR3 DNA reads TGCAGTGTTTCAACTGGGAATCAGCCCCAGCATTTT.

There are a few counts of this clonotype. The gene calls are TRBV12-3 or TRBV12-4 and TRBJ2-2; D gene unclear. This CDR3 is built from 11 residues. With 10 bases removed from V and 1 base from J, the gap between germline ends came to 4 bases. CDR3 in amino acids: CATLNTGELFF. CDR3 nucleotides: TGTGCCACCCTGAACACCGGGGAGCTGTTTTTT.

V gene TRBV20-1 combines with J gene TRBJ1-2; a possible D gene is TRBD1 (5 bases). The CDR3 loop spans 18 amino acids. The V gene lost 0 bases and the J gene lost 7 bases, with 27 bases spanning the gap. Germline CDR1 DFQATT, CDR2 SNEGSKA (reference sequence). CDR3 sequence: CSARDPAGAAGGGGGYTF. Here the CDR3 DNA reads TGCAGTGCTAGAGATCCTGCTGGTGCAGCTGGGGGGGGTGGTGGCTACACCTTC.

The chain recombines TRBV18 with TRBJ2-4, with a tentative D call TRBD1 (5 bases). V shed 3 bases and J shed 2 bases, with 8 bases lying between them. Germline V gene sequence: CDR1 KGHSH, CDR2 LQKENI. CDR3 length equals 14 residues. In DNA, the CDR3 is TGTGCCAGCTCACCCGACAGAACCAAAAACATTCAGTACTTC. Translation: CASSPDRTKNIQYF.

This chain connects TRBV2 to TRBJ2-3; D remains unclear. This CDR3 has 10 amino acids. The germline V gene has CDR1 SNHLY and CDR2 FYNNEI. With 7 bases removed from V and 8 bases from J, the gap between germline ends came to 7 bases. The CDR3 bases are TGTGCCAGCAACCAAAGTACGCAGTATTTT. It codes for CASNQSTQYF.

On this clonotype: A read error is possible here, since a much larger clone lies one base away. This chain uses TRBV12-3 or TRBV12-4 with TRBJ2-6, with TRBD1 matching over 7 bases. J lost 0 bases, V lost 4 bases, and 12 bases had no gene match. This CDR3 is 19 amino acids long. CDR3 in DNA: TGTGCCAGCAGTTCCTTTCCGCGACAGGGAAACTCTGGGGCCAACGTCCTGACTTTC. Its protein product is CASSSFPRQGNSGANVLTF.

This chain uses TRBV6-5 with TRBJ1-1; 11 bases are shared with TRBD1. Per the germline V gene, CDR1 is MNHEY and CDR2 is SVGAGI. The CDR3 is 15 amino acids. After removal of 6 bases from V and 4 bases from J, the junction contained 7 bases not matched to a gene. Written as DNA, the CDR3 is TGTGCCAGCAGCTTGGGACAGGGGGACGGCACTGAAGCTTTCTTT. Translating it yields CASSLGQGDGTEAFF.

This clonotype has only a few counts. The V call is TRBV4-3, the J call TRBJ2-3; 7 nucleotides match TRBD2. Germline trimming cut 4 bases from V and 2 bases from J; bases unmatched to any gene: 9. CDR3 length: 16 amino acids. Germline V gives CDR1 LGHNA, CDR2 YSLEER. DNA of the CDR3: TGCGCCAGCAGCCCCAGGGCGGGGGAGGCCACAGATACGCAGTATTTT. It encodes CASSPRAGEATDTQYF.

This clonotype appeared many times. V gene TRBV3-1 combines with J gene TRBJ2-3; D remains ambiguous. In germline, CDR1 is LGHDT, CDR2 YNNKEL (reference sequence). Deletions cut 4 bases from V and 4 bases from J, with 15 bases between. CDR3 length: 15 amino acids. CDR3 coding DNA: TGTGCCAGCAGCCCCACCCCAGGACCCGCAGATACGCAGTATTTT. Translated: CASSPTPGPADTQYF.

This clonotype was detected many times. This chain uses TRBV3-1 with TRBJ1-2, with 9 bases that match TRBD1. Germline CDR1 LGHDT, CDR2 YNNKEL (reference sequence). The CDR3 sequence is 13 residues long. The J segment lost 4 bases and the V segment lost 3 bases, leaving 0 bases of the junction unmatched. The CDR3 is CASSQDRGYGYTF. The CDR3 region has the DNA TGTGCCAGCAGCCAGGACAGGGGCTATGGCTACACCTTC. The full variable domain, rest sourced from reference TRBV3-1 and TRBJ1-2, is DTAVSQTPKYLVTQMGNDKSIKCEQNLGHDTMYWYKQDSKKFLKIMFSYNNKELIINETVPNRFSPKSPDKAHLNLHINSLELGDSAVYFCASSQDRGYGYTFGSGTRLTVV.

This clonotype appeared many times. V and J are TRBV2 and TRBJ2-3; D not resolved. V shed 7 bases and J shed 3 bases, with 8 bases lying between them. CDR3 length equals 12 residues. Germline CDR1 is SNHLY and CDR2 is FYNNEI. CDR3 region: CASTPGTDTQYF. Here the CDR3 DNA reads TGTGCCAGCACACCCGGGACAGATACGCAGTATTTT. The whole variable domain, filled in from reference TRBV2 and TRBJ2-3, reads EPEVTQTPSHQVTQMGQEVILRCVPISNHLYFYWYRQILGQKVEFLVSFYNNEISEKSEIFDDQFSVERPDGSNFTLKIRSTKLEDSAMYFCASTPGTDTQYFGPGTRLTVL.

The chain employs TRBV12-3 or TRBV12-4 and TRBJ2-5, with no clear D. With 0 bases removed from V and 5 bases from J, the gap between germline ends came to 13 bases. There are 15 residues in the CDR3. The CDR3 DNA reads TGTGCCAGCAGTTTAGCCCTCGGCCGGGCGGAGACCCAGTACTTC. Encoded protein: CASSLALGRAETQYF.

The chain recombines TRBV25-1 with TRBJ1-1; D is undetermined. This CDR3 is 14 amino acids long. The V gene lost 7 bases and the J gene lost 1 base, with 13 bases spanning the gap. Germline CDR1 reads MGHDK; CDR2 reads SYGVNS. This CDR3 reads CASNAPTPNTEAFF. Here the CDR3 DNA reads TGTGCCAGCAATGCGCCAACCCCGAACACTGAAGCTTTCTTT.

The sample holds a few counts of this clonotype. The chain joins TRBV5-1 to TRBJ2-3; 10 bases agree with TRBD1. V lost 4 bases, J lost 3 bases, and 5 bases stayed unmatched. This CDR3 contains 15 residues. Germline V gene lookup returns CDR1 SGHRS and CDR2 YFSETQ. CDR3 sequence reads: CASSPGTGDTDTQYF. CDR3 coding DNA: TGCGCCAGCAGCCCGGGGACAGGGGATACAGATACGCAGTATTTT.

DNA of the CDR3: TGTGCCAGCAGCCTGTTAGCGGTGTTGTACAATGAGCAGTTCTTC. Protein: CASSLLAVLYNEQFF. The chain employs TRBV14 and TRBJ2-1, with a weak D call TRBD2 (6 bases). Trimming took 4 bases from V and 4 from J, leaving 14 bases between them. Per germline, CDR1 SGHDN and CDR2 FVKESK. The CDR3 length is 15 residues.

This clonotype was counted only a few times. The J gene is TRBJ2-4, the V gene TRBV7-8; D not certain. The CDR3 contains 15 residues. Germline CDR1 SGHVS, CDR2 FQNEAQ. V lost 4 bases and J lost 3, with 13 bases in between. In nucleotides, the CDR3 is TGTGCCAGCAGCTCCCTGGAGTGGGGCAAAAACATTCAGTACTTC. Translating gives CASSSLEWGKNIQYF.

J is TRBJ1-2 and V is TRBV20-1; D may be TRBD1 (5 bases). CDR1 and CDR2 from the germline V gene are DFQATT and SNEGSKA (reference sequence). The V gene lost 1 base and the J gene lost 4 bases, with 10 bases spanning the gap. This CDR3 has 13 amino acids. Here the CDR3 reads CSARARGLYGYTF. CDR3 in DNA: TGCAGTGCTAGAGCGCGGGGCCTCTATGGCTACACCTTC.

This clonotype was counted ten times or more. J is TRBJ2-5 and V is TRBV12-3 or TRBV12-4, with 10 positions matching TRBD1. V lost 6 bases, J lost 10 bases, and 5 bases stayed unmatched. This CDR3 contains 12 residues. CDR3 sequence: CASRGQGLGQYF. DNA of the CDR3: TGTGCCAGCAGGGGACAGGGGTTGGGCCAGTACTTC.

This clonotype appeared a few times. The chain carries TRBV7-6 and TRBJ2-2; D may be TRBD2 (5 bases). Looked up from germline, CDR1 is SGHVS and CDR2 is FNYEAQ. The CDR3 contains 15 residues. Trimming pared 7 bases from V and 1 base from J, leaving 13 bases between. The CDR3 nucleotides read TGTGCCAGCAACTCCTTCCGGGGGAACACCGGGGAGCTGTTTTTT. This sequence encodes CASNSFRGNTGELFF. Looking up the rest from reference TRBV7-6 and TRBJ2-2 gives the full variable domain: GAGVSQSPRYKVTKRGQDVALRCDPISGHVSLYWYRQALGQGPEFLTYFNYEAQQDKSGLPNDRFSAERPEGSISTLTIQRTEQRDSAMYRCASNSFRGNTGELFFGEGSRLTVL.

This chain joins TRBV5-1 and TRBJ2-7, with a tentative D call TRBD1 (6 bases). The CDR3 extends over 13 amino acids. V lost 7 bases and J 1 base, leaving 12 bases between the germline ends. Germline V gene lookup returns CDR1 SGHRS and CDR2 YFSETQ. CDR3 DNA: TGCGCCAGCGGGGACACAGGATCCTACGAGCAGTACTTC. Its translation is CASGDTGSYEQYF.

This clonotype was picked up many times. The chain links TRBV5-1 to TRBJ2-3; 9 bases align to TRBD1. Germline V gives CDR1 SGHRS, CDR2 YFSETQ. The CDR3 loop spans 15 amino acids. V dropped 2 bases and J dropped 1; count of bases not matched to a gene: 2. The chain's CDR3 is CASSFWTGGTDTQYF. CDR3 sequence (DNA): TGCGCCAGCAGCTTTTGGACAGGGGGCACAGATACGCAGTATTTT.

The rearrangement uses TRBV18 and TRBJ1-2; D is possibly TRBD1 (5 bases). The CDR3 runs to 14 residues. Trimming pared 0 bases from V and 4 bases from J, leaving 9 bases between. Germline loops: CDR1 KGHSH, CDR2 LQKENI. The CDR3 nucleotides are TGTGCCAGCTCACCACCACGGGACGGCTATGGCTACACCTTC. Protein sequence: CASSPPRDGYGYTF.

A remark on this clonotype: This may be a read error, as it is one base from a much larger clone. V usage is TRBV7-2 and J usage is TRBJ1-4; 9 nucleotides align to TRBD1. Germline CDR1 is SGHTA and CDR2 is FQGNSA. CDR3 length: 14 amino acids. The CDR3 sequence: CASSQGQGGENLFF. The CDR3 DNA reads TGTGCCAGCAGCCAGGGACAGGGAGGGGAAAACCTGTTTTTT.